A selection of T cell receptor beta chains follows, all from one sample in a study of identical twins. TCRdb reprocessed the 5' RACE reads via MiXCR and lists one record per CDR3 protein. The sample contains fewer than 450,000 distinct CDR3 sequences, roughly 9% of which appear only once. Specimen: naive T cells sorted from blood. These TCRs come from a woman aged 50 to 65 in good health. Each CDR3 is given with its conserved first and last residue.

V gene: TRBV6-1; J gene: TRBJ2-7; CDR3 protein: CASSEPYEQYF
V gene: TRBV5-5; J gene: TRBJ1-1; CDR3 protein: CASSPWGANTEAFF
V gene: TRBV20-1; J gene: TRBJ2-3; CDR3 protein: CSAYPGLGADTQYF
V gene: TRBV3-1; J gene: TRBJ2-1; CDR3 protein: CASSHVVRGGEQFF
V gene: TRBV10-1; J gene: TRBJ2-7; CDR3 protein: CASSDPGQGIGEQYF
V gene: TRBV20-1; J gene: TRBJ2-1; CDR3 protein: CSAPLLPGGPRYNEQFF
V gene: TRBV15; J gene: TRBJ2-7; CDR3 protein: CATSRGPGQKYEQYF
V gene: TRBV12-3/TRBV12-4; J gene: TRBJ2-3; CDR3 protein: CASSWGLSTDTQYF
V gene: TRBV3-1; J gene: TRBJ2-3; CDR3 protein: CASRAGTDTQYF
V gene: TRBV7-2; J gene: TRBJ2-1; CDR3 protein: CASSLRTSGSGEQFF
V gene: TRBV29-1; J gene: TRBJ2-1; CDR3 protein: CSVVKAGVEQFF
V gene: TRBV29-1; J gene: TRBJ2-7; CDR3 protein: CSVDSGGSYEQYF
V gene: TRBV27; J gene: TRBJ2-3; CDR3 protein: CASGPTVVGDTQYF
V gene: TRBV7-7; J gene: TRBJ2-1; CDR3 protein: CASSPGPPSTEQFF
V gene: TRBV5-1; J gene: TRBJ2-5; CDR3 protein: CASSLKVVETQYF
V gene: TRBV18; J gene: TRBJ2-3; CDR3 protein: CASSPNAPDTQYF
V gene: TRBV7-2; J gene: TRBJ1-1; CDR3 protein: CASSLGFLNTEAFF
V gene: TRBV7-8; J gene: TRBJ2-5; CDR3 protein: CASSLAGMRETQYF
V gene: TRBV2; J gene: TRBJ2-3; CDR3 protein: CASGRGQGTDTQYF
V gene: TRBV28; J gene: TRBJ2-5; CDR3 protein: CASSPGMGKTQYF
V gene: TRBV5-1; J gene: TRBJ2-5; CDR3 protein: CASSLEEWTRETQYF
V gene: TRBV11-2; J gene: TRBJ2-3; CDR3 protein: CASSSIRGSSTDTQYF
V gene: TRBV12-3/TRBV12-4; J gene: TRBJ1-1; CDR3 protein: CASSLGGGLTEAFF